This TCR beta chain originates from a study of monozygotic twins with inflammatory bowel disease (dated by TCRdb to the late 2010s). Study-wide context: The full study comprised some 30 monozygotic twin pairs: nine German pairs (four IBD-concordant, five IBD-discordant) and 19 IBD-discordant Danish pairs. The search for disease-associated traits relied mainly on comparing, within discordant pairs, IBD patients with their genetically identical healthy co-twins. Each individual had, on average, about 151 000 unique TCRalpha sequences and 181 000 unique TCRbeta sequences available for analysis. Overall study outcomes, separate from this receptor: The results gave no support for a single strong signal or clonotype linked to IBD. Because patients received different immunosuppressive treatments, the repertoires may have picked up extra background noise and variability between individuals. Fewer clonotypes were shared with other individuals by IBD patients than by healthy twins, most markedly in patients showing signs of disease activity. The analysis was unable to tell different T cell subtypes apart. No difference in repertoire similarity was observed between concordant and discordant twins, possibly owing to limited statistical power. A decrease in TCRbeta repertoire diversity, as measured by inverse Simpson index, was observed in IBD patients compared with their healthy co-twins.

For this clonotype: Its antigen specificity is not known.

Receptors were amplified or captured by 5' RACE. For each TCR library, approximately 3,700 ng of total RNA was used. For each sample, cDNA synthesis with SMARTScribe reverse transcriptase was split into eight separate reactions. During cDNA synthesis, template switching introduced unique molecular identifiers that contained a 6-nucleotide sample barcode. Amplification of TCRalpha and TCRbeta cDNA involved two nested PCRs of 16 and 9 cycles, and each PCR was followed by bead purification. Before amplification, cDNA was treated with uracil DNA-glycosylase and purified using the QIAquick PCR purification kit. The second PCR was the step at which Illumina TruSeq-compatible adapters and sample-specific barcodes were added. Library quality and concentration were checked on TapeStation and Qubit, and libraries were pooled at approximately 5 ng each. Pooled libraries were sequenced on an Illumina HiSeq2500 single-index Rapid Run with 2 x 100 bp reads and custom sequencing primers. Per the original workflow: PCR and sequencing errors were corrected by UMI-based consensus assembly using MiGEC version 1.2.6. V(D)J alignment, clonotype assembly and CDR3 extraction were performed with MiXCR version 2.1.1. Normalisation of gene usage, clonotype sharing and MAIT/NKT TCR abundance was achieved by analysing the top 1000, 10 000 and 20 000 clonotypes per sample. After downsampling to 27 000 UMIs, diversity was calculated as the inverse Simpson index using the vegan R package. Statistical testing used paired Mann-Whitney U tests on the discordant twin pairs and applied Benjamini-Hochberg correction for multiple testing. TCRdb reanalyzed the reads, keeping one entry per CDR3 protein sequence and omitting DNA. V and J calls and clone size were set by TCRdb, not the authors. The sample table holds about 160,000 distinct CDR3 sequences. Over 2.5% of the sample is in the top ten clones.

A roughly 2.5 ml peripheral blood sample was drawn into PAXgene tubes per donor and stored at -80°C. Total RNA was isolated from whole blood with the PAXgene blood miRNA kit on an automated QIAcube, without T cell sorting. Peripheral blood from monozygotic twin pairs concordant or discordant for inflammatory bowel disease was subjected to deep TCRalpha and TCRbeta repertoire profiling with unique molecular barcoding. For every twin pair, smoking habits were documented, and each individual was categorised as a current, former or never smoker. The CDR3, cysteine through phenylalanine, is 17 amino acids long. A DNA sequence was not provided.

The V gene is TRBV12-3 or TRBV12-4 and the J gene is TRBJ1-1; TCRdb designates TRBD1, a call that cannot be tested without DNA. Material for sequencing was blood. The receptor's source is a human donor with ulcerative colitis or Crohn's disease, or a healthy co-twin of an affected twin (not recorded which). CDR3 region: CASSLTGGLRGSTEAFF.